This is a list of T cell receptor beta chains from one sample in a study of control samples from healthy donors and cancer patients. Sequencing was performed with immunoSEQ multiplex PCR; in TCRdb, only in-frame clones are kept and a portion is missing. The table lists about 120,000 clones, about 95% of them singletons. Sequencing was performed on blood. The receptor source for this set is a man younger than 40 in good health. CDR3s leave out the opening cysteine and the closing phenylalanine or tryptophan.

V gene	J gene	CDR3 length	CDR3 protein
TRBV5-1	TRBJ1-1	12	ASSFRGGDTEAF
TRBV10-3	TRBJ2-7	14	AISEGGRGLSYEQY
TRBV19	TRBJ2-3	13	ASSMASGGIDTQY
TRBV7-9	TRBJ2-6	16	ASSPGTADLSGANVLT
TRBV27	TRBJ1-1	10	ASSFPFGEAF
TRBV4-3	TRBJ2-7	13	ASSQDMGRPYEQY
TRBV18	TRBJ2-7	12	ASSPGTSDYEQY
TRBV6-2/TRBV6-3	TRBJ2-1	13	ASSYGLAGANEQF
TRBV27	TRBJ1-6	10	ASSPYNSPLH
TRBV6-1	TRBJ1-6	12	ASSDLFYNSPLH
TRBV7-9	TRBJ1-3	12	ASSAPHSGNTIY
TRBV10-1	TRBJ2-1	11	ASSEDNYNEQF
TRBV13	TRBJ1-2	14	ASSLRIRDFGGGYT
TRBV5-4	TRBJ2-7	17	ASSLGGGQGRGLRYEQY
TRBV7-9	TRBJ1-5	12	ASSHFTENQPQH
TRBV5-6	TRBJ2-2	14	ASTDWIWRGTGELF
TRBV19	TRBJ1-2	13	ASSIGGQGAYGYT
TRBV24-1	TRBJ1-5	11	ATSDGGLEVQH
TRBV4-1	TRBJ1-5	14	ASSQALRQAYQPQH
TRBV3-1/TRBV3-2	TRBJ1-3	15	ASSQWTGGFGANTIY
TRBV7-9	TRBJ2-2	9	ASSLAGELF
TRBV5-1	TRBJ1-3	14	ASSALQGAGGNTIY
TRBV5-4	TRBJ2-3	15	ASSPRLAGGGTDTQY
TRBV4-1	TRBJ1-3	13	ASSQPQGTGNTIY
TRBV5-1	TRBJ1-5	17	ASRRTGKPLGLSNQPQH
TRBV28	TRBJ2-2	11	ASSFEGTGELF
TRBV11-2	TRBJ2-7	14	ASSVRLAGGLAEQY
TRBV7-7	TRBJ2-5	13	ASSLAAGVQETQY
TRBV19	TRBJ1-2	11	ASSTQGTYGYT
TRBV2	TRBJ2-7	10	ARGQVGYEQY
TRBV5-1	TRBJ2-2	13	ASSLIAGGTGELF
TRBV11-2	TRBJ2-7	12	ASTLGTGGYEQY
TRBV7-2	TRBJ1-1	11	ASSPQGNTEAF
TRBV5-8	TRBJ1-5	13	ASSLRGTDNQPQH
TRBV7-9	TRBJ2-1	13	ASSLVAGTYNEQF
TRBV3-1/TRBV3-2	TRBJ2-6	13	ASSRQVYGANVLT
TRBV4-1	TRBJ2-2	14	ASSHPRTGAIGELF
TRBV6-2/TRBV6-3	TRBJ2-1	10	ASSYNYNEQF
TRBV10-3	TRBJ2-1	18	AISEPGLAGAHWSYNEQF
TRBV7-9	TRBJ1-2	14	ASSLNSGRSNYGYT
TRBV7-5	TRBJ1-5	15	ARSLARPGQKNQPQH
TRBV28	TRBJ2-1	10	ASRMQVGEQF
TRBV6-6	TRBJ1-1	10	ASIRQGTEAF
TRBV11-2	TRBJ2-5	13	ASSWTNSHQETQY